This T cell receptor (beta chain) was captured in a study of T cell responses to AZD1222 COVID-19 vaccine. At the level of the study: Timing groups of about 4 and about 12 weeks for second doses were pooled. Overall study findings and caveats: Donors, mostly white British, included more females; clonal diversity was possibly underestimated. Seropositivity was recorded at baseline in only 6 or 7 AZD1222 recipients. Rises in breadth and depth of Spike-specific TCRs came after two AZD1222 doses.

J gave up 2 bases and V 3 bases, and 3 bases lay outside the gene matches. The germline V gene has CDR1 SNHLY and CDR2 FYNNEI. The CDR3 runs 15 residues. Repertoires were generated with immunoSEQ multiplex PCR, while TCRdb's copy carries only in-frame clones and drops some. Among around 180,000 clones listed, almost 95% were seen once. Notes on this clone: Antigen unknown.

The origin of this receptor is an adult in good health. The chain joins TRBV2 to TRBJ2-1; 8 bases map to TRBD2. This material consisted of peripheral blood, taken on day 0 of AZD1222 vaccination. CDR3 DNA: TGTGCCAGCAGTGATGGGCGGGGGGCCTACAATGAGCAGTTCTTC. Its protein is CASSDGRGAYNEQFF.